Below, 14 T cell receptor beta chains from the same sample are listed, as sequenced in a study of shared clonotypes between healthy human individuals. Clones were read by immunoSEQ multiplex PCR, and TCRdb kept only the in-frame ones, dropping some. The table shows hundreds of thousands of clones, with around 78% occurring only once. Source material: PBMCs. These receptors all come from a woman aged 40 to 50 in good health. Some clones in this sample may be carry-over from other donors' samples.

This clone showed up just once. A far bigger clonotype differs at one base, so this is likely a read error. V usage is TRBV5-8 and J usage is TRBJ1-1, with D hard to call. Germline-derived CDR1 and CDR2 are SGHTS and YDEGEE. This CDR3 has 12 amino acids. CDR3 amino acids: CASITLNTGAFF. CDR3 in DNA: TGTGCCAGCATCACCTTGAACACTGGAGCTTTCTTT.

About this clone itself: The same CDR3 also results from other DNA sequences found in this sample. This sequence joins TRBV19 and TRBJ1-5, with D perhaps TRBD1 (5 bases). Trimming cost V 6 bases and J 7 bases, with 13 bases left between them. The CDR3 has 13 residues. CDR1 LNHDA and CDR2 SQIVND come from the germline V gene (reference sequence). DNA for the CDR3: TGTGCCAGTAGCGAGGGGAGCGGGCAGCCCCAGCATTTT. It encodes CASSEGSGQPQHF. Based on the CDR3 plus reference TRBV19 and TRBJ1-5, the full variable domain is DGGITQSPKYLFRKEGQNVTLSCEQNLNHDAMYWYRQDPGQGLRLIYYSQIVNDFQKGDIAEGYSVSREKKESFPLTVTSAQKNPTAFYLCASSEGSGQPQHFGDGTRLSIL.

This clone was observed once. The chain employs TRBV23-1 and TRBJ2-7; D is unresolved. TRBV23-1 is noted as an ORF with a role that remains uncertain. This CDR3 region has 17 residues. The ends were cut back, 0 bases at V and 5 bases at J, with 20 bases in the middle. CDR3 DNA: TGCGCCAGCAGTCAATCACCGGGCCGTAGGGCACCCGACGAGCAGTACTTC. Translation: CASSQSPGRRAPDEQYF.

The rearrangement joins TRBV5-1 to TRBJ2-7; D might be TRBD1 or TRBD2, each matching 6 bases. Germline lookup yields CDR1 SGHRS and CDR2 YFSETQ. The CDR3 has 14 amino acids. V lost 6 bases and J lost 0, with 13 bases in between. The CDR3 reads CASTLEGDSYEQYF. Here the CDR3 DNA reads TGCGCCAGCACCCTGGAGGGGGACTCCTACGAGCAGTACTTC. The complete variable domain, with remaining parts taken from reference TRBV5-1 and TRBJ2-7, reads KAGVTQTPRYLIKTRGQQVTLSCSPISGHRSVSWYQQTPGQGLQFLFEYFSETQRNKGNFPGRFSGRQFSNSRSEMNVSTLELGDSALYLCASTLEGDSYEQYFGPGTRLTVT.

This chain links TRBV6-6 with TRBJ2-4; 7 nucleotides agree with TRBD1. The CDR3 contains 14 residues. Trimming removed 7 bases from V and 0 bases from J; junction bases left unmatched: 3. Germline CDR1 reads MNHNY; CDR2 reads SVGAGI (reference sequence). CDR3 loop: CASKQGLAKNIQYF. CDR3 nucleotide sequence: TGTGCCAGCAAACAGGGGTTAGCCAAAAACATTCAGTACTTC.

J is TRBJ1-1 and V is TRBV27; 10 bases map to TRBD1. CDR3 length: 15 amino acids. Unmatched junction bases numbered 7, after V lost 5 bases and J lost 4 bases. Germline V gives CDR1 MNHEY, CDR2 SMNVEV (reference sequence). Here the CDR3 DNA reads TGTGCCAGCAGTCAGCTAGGACAGGGGGGCACTGAAGCTTTCTTT. It encodes CASSQLGQGGTEAFF.

Concerning this clone itself: A clone one base away is much larger, so this may be a read error. The gene calls are TRBV30 and TRBJ2-2, with D possibly being TRBD1 (6 bases). Germline V gives CDR1 GTSNPN, CDR2 SVGIG (reference sequence). Between the trimmed V and J ends, which lost 1 base and 4 bases, there was a span of 13 bases. The CDR3 length is 15 residues. The CDR3 region has the DNA TGTGCCTGGAGTGGAATAACAGGGACCACCGGGGAGCTGTTTTTT. Its translation: CAWSGITGTTGELFF. The full variable domain, its missing parts supplied by reference TRBV30 and TRBJ2-2, is SQTIHQWPATLVQPVGSPLSLECTVEGTSNPNLYWYRQAAGRGLQLLFYSVGIGQISSEVPQNLSASRPQDRQFILSSKKLLLSDSGFYLCAWSGITGTTGELFFGEGSRLTVL.

The chain links TRBV27 to TRBJ1-1; D possibly corresponds to TRBD1 (5 bases). This CDR3 is 16 amino acids long. Germline V CDR1 and CDR2: MNHEY, SMNVEV (reference sequence). V lost 4 bases and J 1 base, leaving 16 bases between the germline ends. In DNA form, the CDR3 reads TGTGCCAGCAGTTCCCCTTTTAGGGGCCCGAACACTGAAGCTTTCTTT. Its protein is CASSSPFRGPNTEAFF.

The genes are TRBV28 and TRBJ1-1; weak D call: TRBD1 (6 bases). In germline, CDR1 is MDHEN, CDR2 SYDVKM. Trimming took off 7 bases at V and 0 bases at J, with 21 bases between the two ends. This CDR3 comprises 17 residues. CDR3 sequence reads: CASKPSAGAALNTEAFF. As DNA, the CDR3 is TGTGCCAGCAAGCCATCGGCAGGGGCGGCCTTGAACACTGAAGCTTTCTTT.

This clone was seen many times. This chain connects TRBV7-2 to TRBJ2-7; 10 nucleotides align to TRBD2. With 5 bases clipped from V and 3 bases from J, the junction kept 7 bases outside the gene matches. The germline CDR1 and CDR2 sequences are SGHTA and FQGNSA. This CDR3 is built from 15 residues. The CDR3 coding sequence is TGTGCCAGCAGCGTGTCTAGCGGGAGTAGCTACGAGCAGTACTTC. Translating gives CASSVSSGSSYEQYF. Full variable domain (remainder filled in from reference TRBV7-2 and TRBJ2-7): GAGVSQSPSNKVTEKGKDVELRCDPISGHTALYWYRQSLGQGLEFLIYFQGNSAPDKSGLPSDRFSAERTGGSVSTLTIQRTQQEDSAVYLCASSVSSGSSYEQYFGPGTRLTVT.

The chain couples TRBV11-3 to TRBJ2-5; D possibly corresponds to TRBD1 (6 bases). Trimming shortened V by 1 base and J by 2 bases, and 17 bases separated the two germline ends. The CDR3 covers 17 residues. The germline V gene encodes CDR1 SGHNT and CDR2 YENEEA. The chain's CDR3 is CASSLVLVQGGQETQYF. Written as DNA, the CDR3 is TGTGCCAGCAGCTTAGTATTGGTACAGGGCGGTCAAGAGACCCAGTACTTC.

The chain uses TRBV19 and TRBJ2-2; D unclear. Per the germline V gene, CDR1 is LNHDA and CDR2 is SQIVND (reference sequence). V was shortened by 8 bases and J by 4 bases, with 29 bases between the two germline ends. The CDR3 is made up of 19 amino acids. CDR3 loop: CASLRRSRGLFKGTGELFF. The CDR3 coding sequence is TGTGCCAGTCTCCGCAGGTCCCGTGGTCTGTTTAAGGGCACCGGGGAGCTGTTTTTT.

The chain has TRBV27 and TRBJ1-2; 7 nucleotides align to TRBD1. Trimming took 5 bases from V and 4 from J; bases not matched to a gene: 7. CDR1 is MNHEY, CDR2 SMNVEV, per germline (reference sequence). This CDR3 spans 14 amino acids. CDR3: CASSPTGLRYGYTF. DNA for the CDR3: TGTGCCAGCAGTCCGACAGGGTTGCGCTATGGCTACACCTTC.

On this clone itself: A much larger clone lies one base from this, so it may be a read error. V is TRBV2 and J is TRBJ2-7, with 11 bases identical to TRBD1. There are 12 residues in the CDR3. With V trimmed by 6 bases and J by 6 bases, 1 base remained unmatched. Germline CDR1 reads SNHLY; CDR2 reads FYNNEI. CDR3 sequence reads: CASRDRGLEQYF. In DNA, the CDR3 is TGTGCCAGCAGGGACAGGGGGCTCGAGCAGTACTTC.